Reported below is one T cell receptor (beta chain). This receptor's antigen is unknown. One base away there is no much larger clone; base qualities are not given. This record belongs to a study of blood T cell repertoires in COVID-19 (dated by TCRdb to 2019 to 2021). The study in broad terms: Collaborator samples came from the United States, Italy and Spain and covered acute and convalescent phases of COVID-19. The prospective study material was composed of cDNA or gDNA derived from T cells, B-cell-depleted T cells, or PBMCs. The dataset comprised deeply sampled blood TCRbeta repertoires from subjects exposed to, actively infected with, or recovered from COVID-19. A freely available public database, intended as a resource for researchers studying the immune response to SARS-CoV-2, is where the repertoires were released. The samples were drawn from the first 160 participants of the ongoing ImmuneRACE study and from roughly 1,300 subjects provided by 6 global collaborators. Sample metadata almost always included a de-identified subject ID, COVID-19 status, age in years and sex. HLA class I and class II types, where available, came from metadata supplied by the sample provider rather than from assay-based typing.

The collaborating institutions used their own protocols to collect whole blood in K2EDTA tubes. For TCRbeta analysis, collaborators shipped samples as frozen whole blood, isolated PBMCs, or DNA extracted from either of those sample types. Overall results and qualifications from the work: How much clinical and demographic metadata was included differed by source and by participant, and the metadata was provided uncurated.

Trimming at the junction amounts to 2 bases on V and 5 bases on J, and the germline ends lie 3 bases apart. CDR1 and CDR2 are read off the germline V gene as MNHEY and SVGAGI. The cysteine opens and the phenylalanine closes a CDR3 of 11 amino acids. The CDR3 DNA has 33 bases and is translated from base 1. TCRbeta CDR3 regions were amplified from genomic DNA by means of the immunoSEQ Assay, a bias-controlled multiplex PCR. Per the source publication's procedure: The number of nucleated cells in each sample was estimated from the amplification of reference gene primers within the assay. To quantify the absolute abundance of each unique TCRbeta CDR3 rearrangement, sequence reads were collapsed and filtered. Productive Simpson clonality was computed per sample as the square root of Simpson's diversity index over productive rearrangements. Drawn from immuneACCESS, this table holds only the in-frame rearrangements with V and J called that TCRdb kept. Clones are partly lost; checked studies trace under half to an unresolved V gene and leave the rest unexplained. The V and J calls and the clone size are those of that table, but D and trimming were determined from the DNA. In this sample the table shows about 490,000 clones, approximately 85% of which occur a single time. The ten biggest clones cover roughly 3.1% of the sample.

The V gene is TRBV6-5 and the J gene is TRBJ2-5; the D segment cannot be called with confidence. Sequencing was performed on peripheral blood. This TCR was recovered from a human donor in a cohort sampled during active COVID-19. The nucleotides are TGTGCCAGCAGTTACGAGGAGACCCAGTACTTC. Its protein product is CASSYEETQYF.